This T cell receptor (beta chain) was recovered during a study of spatial heterogeneity in lung cancer. Study context: Sequence detection consistently recorded a greater number of beta-chain than alpha-chain sequences. Study observations and caveats: It was estimated that coverage of tumor T cells reached 5.5% to 7.5% for alpha chains and 12% to 15% for beta chains. Counts of expanded intratumoral alpha and beta TCRs tracked tumor mutation counts.

Within the sample, this clonotype is medium-sized (0.01 to 0.1%). Its antigen is unidentified. CDR1 DFQATT and CDR2 SNEGSKA come from the germline V gene (reference sequence). V shed 0 bases and J 2 bases; nucleotides not matched to a gene: 5. The CDR3 contains 15 residues. Time point described: sample taken at primary tumor resection. Extraction of whole RNA from tumor, nontumor lung or frozen PBMC preceded unsorted sequencing. Each TCR cDNA molecule carried a unique molecular identifier. One entry per CDR3 protein results from TCRdb running MiXCR on the 5' RACE reads. Among roughly 5,000 distinct CDR3 sequences listed, 30% to 35% were seen once.

The origin of this receptor is a male donor with early-stage non-small cell lung cancer. The sequences come from lung tumor tissue, collected at surgery. V is TRBV20-1 and J is TRBJ2-7; the match to TRBD2 covers 9 bases. CDR3: CSAREYSGSAYEQYF. The CDR3 DNA is TGCAGTGCTAGAGAGTATAGCGGGAGCGCCTACGAGCAGTACTTC.